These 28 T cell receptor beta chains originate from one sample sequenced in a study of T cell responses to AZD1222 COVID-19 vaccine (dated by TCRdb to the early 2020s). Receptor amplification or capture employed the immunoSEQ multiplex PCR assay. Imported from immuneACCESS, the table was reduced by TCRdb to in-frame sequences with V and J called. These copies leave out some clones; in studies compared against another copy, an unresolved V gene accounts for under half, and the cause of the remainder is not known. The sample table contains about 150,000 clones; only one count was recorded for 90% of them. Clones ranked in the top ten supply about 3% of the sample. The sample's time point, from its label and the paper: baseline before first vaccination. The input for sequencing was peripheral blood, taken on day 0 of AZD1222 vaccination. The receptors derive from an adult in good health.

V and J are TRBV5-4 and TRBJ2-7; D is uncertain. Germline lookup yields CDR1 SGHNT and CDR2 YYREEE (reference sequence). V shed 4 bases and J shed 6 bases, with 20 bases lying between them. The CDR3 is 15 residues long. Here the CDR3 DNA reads TGTGCCAGCAGCAACTTCGGCGTTCATCTGGGCGAGCAGTACTTC. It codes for CASSNFGVHLGEQYF. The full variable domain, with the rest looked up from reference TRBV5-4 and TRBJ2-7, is ETGVTQSPTHLIKTRGQQVTLRCSSQSGHNTVSWYQQALGQGPQFIFQYYREEENGRGNFPPRFSGLQFPNYSSELNVNALELDDSALYLCASSNFGVHLGEQYFGPGTRLTVT.

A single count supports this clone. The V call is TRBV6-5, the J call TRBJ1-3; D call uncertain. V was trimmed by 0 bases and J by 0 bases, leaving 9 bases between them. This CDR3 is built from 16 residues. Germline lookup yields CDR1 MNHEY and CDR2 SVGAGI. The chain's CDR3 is CASSYSPPSSGNTIYF. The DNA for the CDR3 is TGTGCCAGCAGTTACTCCCCCCCCAGCTCTGGAAACACCATATATTTT.

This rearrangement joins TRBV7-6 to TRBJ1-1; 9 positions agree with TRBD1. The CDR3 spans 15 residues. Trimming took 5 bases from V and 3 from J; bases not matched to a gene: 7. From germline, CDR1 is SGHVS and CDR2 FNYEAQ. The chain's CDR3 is CASSKQGAGDTEAFF. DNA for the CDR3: TGTGCCAGCAGCAAACAGGGGGCGGGGGACACTGAAGCTTTCTTT. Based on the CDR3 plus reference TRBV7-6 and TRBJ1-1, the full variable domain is GAGVSQSPRYKVTKRGQDVALRCDPISGHVSLYWYRQALGQGPEFLTYFNYEAQQDKSGLPNDRFSAERPEGSISTLTIQRTEQRDSAMYRCASSKQGAGDTEAFFGQGTRLTVV.

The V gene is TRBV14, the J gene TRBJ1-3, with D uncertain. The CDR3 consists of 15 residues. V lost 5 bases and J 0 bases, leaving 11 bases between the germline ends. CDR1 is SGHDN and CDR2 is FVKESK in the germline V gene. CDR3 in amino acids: CASSDGISSGNTIYF. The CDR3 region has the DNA TGTGCCAGCAGCGACGGGATAAGCTCTGGAAACACCATATATTTT.

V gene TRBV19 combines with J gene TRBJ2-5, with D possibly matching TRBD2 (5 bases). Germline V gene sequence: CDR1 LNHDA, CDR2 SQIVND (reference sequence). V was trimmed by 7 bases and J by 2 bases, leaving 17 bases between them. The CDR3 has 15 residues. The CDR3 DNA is TGTGCCAGTAATGGAGGCGAGAGGGTTCAAGAGACCCAGTACTTC. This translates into CASNGGERVQETQYF.

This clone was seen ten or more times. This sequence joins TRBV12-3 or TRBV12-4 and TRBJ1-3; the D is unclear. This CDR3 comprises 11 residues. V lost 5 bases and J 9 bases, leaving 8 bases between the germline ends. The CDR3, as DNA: TGTGCCAGCAGTCCAATGCGCACCATATATTTT. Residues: CASSPMRTIYF.

CDR3 DNA sequence: TGTGCCAGCAGCTTAGACGGAAAATACTATGGCTACACCTTC. Translating it yields CASSLDGKYYGYTF. This chain joins TRBV7-8 and TRBJ1-2; D gene ambiguous. The ends were cut back, 1 base at V and 3 bases at J, with 9 bases in the middle. The CDR3 length is 14 residues. Looked up from germline, CDR1 is SGHVS and CDR2 is FQNEAQ.

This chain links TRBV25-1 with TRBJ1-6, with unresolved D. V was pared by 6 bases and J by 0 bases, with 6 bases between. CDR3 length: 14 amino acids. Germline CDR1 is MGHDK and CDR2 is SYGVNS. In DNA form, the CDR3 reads TGTGCCAGCAGGGGGAGCTCCTATAATTCACCCCTCCACTTT. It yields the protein CASRGSSYNSPLHF.

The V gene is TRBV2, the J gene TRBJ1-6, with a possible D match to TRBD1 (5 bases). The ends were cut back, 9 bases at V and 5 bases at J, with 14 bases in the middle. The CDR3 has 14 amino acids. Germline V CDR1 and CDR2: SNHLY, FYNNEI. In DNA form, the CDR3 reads TGTGCCAGTACCCGTGGGGGGGATAATTCACCCCTCCACTTT. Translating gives CASTRGGDNSPLHF.

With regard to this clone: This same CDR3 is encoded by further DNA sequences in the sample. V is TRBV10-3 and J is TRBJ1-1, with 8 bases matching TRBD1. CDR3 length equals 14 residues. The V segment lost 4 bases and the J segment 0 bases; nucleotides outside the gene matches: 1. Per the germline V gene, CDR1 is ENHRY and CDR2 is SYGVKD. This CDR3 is CAISGQGLNTEAFF. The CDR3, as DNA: TGTGCCATCAGTGGACAGGGGCTGAACACTGAAGCTTTCTTT.

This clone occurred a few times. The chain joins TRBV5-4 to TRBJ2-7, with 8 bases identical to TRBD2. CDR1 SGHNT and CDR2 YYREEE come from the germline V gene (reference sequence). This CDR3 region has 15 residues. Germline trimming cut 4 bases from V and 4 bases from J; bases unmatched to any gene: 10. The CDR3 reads CASSHGASGRYEQYF. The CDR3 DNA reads TGTGCCAGCAGCCACGGGGCTAGCGGGCGGTACGAGCAGTACTTC.

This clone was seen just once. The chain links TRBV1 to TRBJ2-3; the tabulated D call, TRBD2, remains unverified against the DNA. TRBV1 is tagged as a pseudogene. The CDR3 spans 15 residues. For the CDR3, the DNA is TGCACCAGCAGCCAGCTAGCGGGGGGTACAGATACGCAGTATTTT. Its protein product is CTSSQLAGGTDTQYF.

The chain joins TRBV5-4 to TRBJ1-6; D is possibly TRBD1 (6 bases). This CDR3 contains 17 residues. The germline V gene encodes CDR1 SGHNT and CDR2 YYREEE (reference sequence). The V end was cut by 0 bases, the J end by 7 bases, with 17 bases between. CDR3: CASSLVGAQGTNSPLHF. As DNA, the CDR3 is TGTGCCAGCAGCTTGGTGGGGGCGCAGGGGACGAATTCACCCCTCCACTTT. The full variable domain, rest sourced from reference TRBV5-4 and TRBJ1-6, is ETGVTQSPTHLIKTRGQQVTLRCSSQSGHNTVSWYQQALGQGPQFIFQYYREEENGRGNFPPRFSGLQFPNYSSELNVNALELDDSALYLCASSLVGAQGTNSPLHFGNGTRLTVT.

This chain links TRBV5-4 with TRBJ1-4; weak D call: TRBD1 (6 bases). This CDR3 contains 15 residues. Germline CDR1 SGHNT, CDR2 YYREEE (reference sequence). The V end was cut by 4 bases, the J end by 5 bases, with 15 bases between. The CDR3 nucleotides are TGTGCCAGCAGCAGGTCAGGGGCTTCGAATGAAAAACTGTTTTTT. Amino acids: CASSRSGASNEKLFF.

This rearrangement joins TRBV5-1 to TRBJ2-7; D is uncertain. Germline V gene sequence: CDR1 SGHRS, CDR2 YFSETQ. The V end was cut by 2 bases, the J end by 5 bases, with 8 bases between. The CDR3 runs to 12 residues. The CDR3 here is CASSFGANEQYF. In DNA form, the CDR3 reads TGCGCCAGCAGCTTTGGAGCCAACGAGCAGTACTTC.

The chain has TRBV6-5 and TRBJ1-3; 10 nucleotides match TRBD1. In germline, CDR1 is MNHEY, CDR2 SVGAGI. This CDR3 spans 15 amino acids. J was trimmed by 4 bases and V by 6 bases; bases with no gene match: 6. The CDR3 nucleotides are TGTGCCAGCAGACAGACAGGGGGCGGAGGAAACACCATATATTTT. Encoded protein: CASRQTGGGGNTIYF.

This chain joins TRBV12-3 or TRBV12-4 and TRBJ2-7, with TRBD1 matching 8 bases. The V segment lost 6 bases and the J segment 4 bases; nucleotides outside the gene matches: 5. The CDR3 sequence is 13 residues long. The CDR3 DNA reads TGTGCCAGCAGGACAGGGGATCGGTACGAGCAGTACTTC. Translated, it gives CASRTGDRYEQYF.

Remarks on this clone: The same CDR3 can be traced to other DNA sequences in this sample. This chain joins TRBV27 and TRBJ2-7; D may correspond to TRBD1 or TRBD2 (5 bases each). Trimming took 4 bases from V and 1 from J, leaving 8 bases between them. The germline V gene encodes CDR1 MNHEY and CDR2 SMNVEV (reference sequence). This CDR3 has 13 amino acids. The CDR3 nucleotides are TGTGCCAGCAGTTCTGGGGGATCCTACGAGCAGTACTTC. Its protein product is CASSSGGSYEQYF.

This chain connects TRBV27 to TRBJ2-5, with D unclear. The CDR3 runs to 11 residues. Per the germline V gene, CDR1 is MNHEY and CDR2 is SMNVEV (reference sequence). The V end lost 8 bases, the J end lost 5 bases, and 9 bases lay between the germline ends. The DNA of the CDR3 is TGTGCCAGCGGACGTCGGGAGACCCAGTACTTC. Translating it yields CASGRRETQYF.

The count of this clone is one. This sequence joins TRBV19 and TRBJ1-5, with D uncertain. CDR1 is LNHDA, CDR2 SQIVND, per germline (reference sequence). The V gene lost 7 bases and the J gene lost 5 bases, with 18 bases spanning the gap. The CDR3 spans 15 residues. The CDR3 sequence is CASMSVERRDQPQHF. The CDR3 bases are TGTGCCAGTATGTCGGTGGAAAGACGGGATCAGCCCCAGCATTTT.

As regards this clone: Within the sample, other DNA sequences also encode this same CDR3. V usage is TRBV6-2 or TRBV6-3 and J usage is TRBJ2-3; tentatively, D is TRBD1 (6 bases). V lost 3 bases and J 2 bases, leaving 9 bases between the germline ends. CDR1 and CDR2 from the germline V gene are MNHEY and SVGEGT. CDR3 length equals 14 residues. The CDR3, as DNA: TGTGCCAGCAGTTATGGACAGTTCACAGATACGCAGTATTTT. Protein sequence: CASSYGQFTDTQYF.

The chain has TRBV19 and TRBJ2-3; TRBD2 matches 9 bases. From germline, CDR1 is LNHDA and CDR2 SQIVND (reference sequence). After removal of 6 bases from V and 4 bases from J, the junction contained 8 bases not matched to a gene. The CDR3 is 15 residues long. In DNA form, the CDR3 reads TGTGCCAGTAGATCCGGCGGGGGGGCCTCAGATACGCAGTATTTT. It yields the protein CASRSGGGASDTQYF. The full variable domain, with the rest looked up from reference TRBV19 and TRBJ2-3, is DGGITQSPKYLFRKEGQNVTLSCEQNLNHDAMYWYRQDPGQGLRLIYYSQIVNDFQKGDIAEGYSVSREKKESFPLTVTSAQKNPTAFYLCASRSGGGASDTQYFGPGTRLTVL.

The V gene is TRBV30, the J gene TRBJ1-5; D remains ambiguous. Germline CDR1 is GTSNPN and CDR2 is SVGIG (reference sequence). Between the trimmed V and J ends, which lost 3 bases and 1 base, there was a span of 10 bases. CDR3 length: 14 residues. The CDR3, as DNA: TGTGCCTGGAGGACGGCGGGCAGCAATCAGCCCCAGCATTTT. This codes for CAWRTAGSNQPQHF.

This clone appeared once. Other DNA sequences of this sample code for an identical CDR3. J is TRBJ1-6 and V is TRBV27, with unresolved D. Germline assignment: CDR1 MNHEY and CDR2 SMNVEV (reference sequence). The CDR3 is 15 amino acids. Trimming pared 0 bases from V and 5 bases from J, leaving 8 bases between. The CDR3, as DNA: TGTGCCAGCAGTTTATCGAGAGGGAATAATTCACCCCTCCACTTT. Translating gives CASSLSRGNNSPLHF.

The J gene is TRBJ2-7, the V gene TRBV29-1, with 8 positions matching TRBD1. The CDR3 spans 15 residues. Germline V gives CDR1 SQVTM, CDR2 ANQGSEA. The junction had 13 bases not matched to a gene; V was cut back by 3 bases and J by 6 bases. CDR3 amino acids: CSVEPWDRPRGEQYF. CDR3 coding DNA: TGCAGCGTTGAGCCCTGGGACAGGCCGAGGGGCGAGCAGTACTTC.

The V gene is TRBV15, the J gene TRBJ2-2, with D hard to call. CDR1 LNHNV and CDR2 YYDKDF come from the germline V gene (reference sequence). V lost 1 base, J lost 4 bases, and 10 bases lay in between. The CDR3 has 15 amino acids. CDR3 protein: CATSRARVSTGELFF. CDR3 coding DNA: TGTGCCACCAGCAGAGCACGGGTATCCACCGGGGAGCTGTTTTTT. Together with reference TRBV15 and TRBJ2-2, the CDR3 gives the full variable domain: DAMVIQNPRYQVTQFGKPVTLSCSQTLNHNVMYWYQQKSSQAPKLLFHYYDKDFNNEADTPDNFQSRRPNTSFCFLDIRSPGLGDTAMYLCATSRARVSTGELFFGEGSRLTVL.

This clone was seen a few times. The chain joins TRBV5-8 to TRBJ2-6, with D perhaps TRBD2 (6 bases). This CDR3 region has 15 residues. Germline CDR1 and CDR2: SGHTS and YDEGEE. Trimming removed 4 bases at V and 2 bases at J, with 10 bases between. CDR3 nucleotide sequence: TGTGCCAGCAGCCTGGGAGGAACTGGGGCCAACGTCCTGACTTTC. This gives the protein CASSLGGTGANVLTF.

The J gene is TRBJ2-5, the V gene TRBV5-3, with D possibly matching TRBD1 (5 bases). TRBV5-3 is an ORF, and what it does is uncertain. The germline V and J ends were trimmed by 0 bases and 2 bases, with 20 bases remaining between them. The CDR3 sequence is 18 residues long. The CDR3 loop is CARSLVVSRQYPQETQYF. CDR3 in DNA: TGTGCCAGAAGCTTGGTGGTATCGAGACAGTACCCTCAAGAGACCCAGTACTTC.